Listed below are T cell receptor beta chains from one sample, sequenced in a study of blood T cell repertoires in COVID-19. Measured with immunoSEQ multiplex PCR; TCRdb has only the in-frame clones, and not every one. Of about 170,000 clones listed, 84% are singletons. Input material: PBMCs or T cells enriched from blood (not recorded which). The source of these receptors is a man between 45 and 60 years old who had recovered from COVID-19. The CDR3 runs from the conserved cysteine through the conserved F or W. The D gene is left open where the match is weak. Expanded clones are given a class, and other clones once, few, many or no size at all.

length	size	D	V	J	DNA	CDR3
12	NA	NA	TRBV28	TRBJ1-6	TGTGCCAGCAGTTTATATCGACAATCCCTCCACTTT	CASSLYRQSLHF
14	NA	TRBD1	TRBV6-5	TRBJ2-5	TGTGCCACCGGACAGGGGAAAGAGGGAGAGACCCAGTACTTC	CATGQGKEGETQYF
14	NA	NA	TRBV15	TRBJ1-2	TGTGCCACCAGCAGAGAAGGGGGTTCCGGTGGCTACACCTTC	CATSREGGSGGYTF
16	NA	TRBD2	TRBV18	TRBJ2-3	TGTGCCAGCTCAAGGATAGCGGGGGGGAGCACAGATACGCAGTATTTT	CASSRIAGGSTDTQYF
19	many	TRBD2	TRBV19	TRBJ2-7	TGTGCCAGTAGTAATTCGGAGTCTAGCGGGGGTTCGCGACCCTACGAGCAGTACTTC	CASSNSESSGGSRPYEQYF
14	few	NA	TRBV5-1	TRBJ2-2	TGCGCCAGCAGCCAGACAGGATACACCGGGGAGCTGTTTTTT	CASSQTGYTGELFF
14	few	NA	TRBV4-1	TRBJ2-5	TGCGCCAGCAGCCAAGAAGGGGAAGGAGAGACCCAGTACTTC	CASSQEGEGETQYF
16	NA	NA	TRBV13	TRBJ1-6	TGTGCCAGCAGCGAAACAGGGACCACAAGAAATTCACCCCTCCACTTT	CASSETGTTRNSPLHF
15	NA	NA	TRBV15	TRBJ1-2	TGTGCCACCAGCAGAGAAAGACGCAGGGATAATGGCTACACCTTC	CATSRERRRDNGYTF
15	NA	TRBD2	TRBV19	TRBJ2-2	TGTGCCAGTAGAACCCTTAGCGGGGTCAGGGGCTCGCTGTTTTTT	CASRTLSGVRGSLFF
14	NA	TRBD1	TRBV6-5	TRBJ1-1	TGTGCCAGCGTTTTGGAGGGGGCTTACACTGAAGCTTTCTTT	CASVLEGAYTEAFF
15	NA	NA	TRBV3-1/TRBV3-2	TRBJ2-3	TGTGCCAGCAGCCAATCCCTGGGGGGGCCTCATACGCAGTATTTT	CASSQSLGGPHTQYF
15	NA	TRBD1	TRBV5-1	TRBJ2-7	TGCGCCAGCAGCTTGGGTGGACAGGTCTCCTACGAGCAGTACTTC	CASSLGGQVSYEQYF
16	NA	TRBD2	TRBV7-3	TRBJ2-1	TGTGCCAGCAGCCCACGGGGGGGCGTTTCCTCCGATGAGCAGTTCTTC	CASSPRGGVSSDEQFF
12	NA	NA	TRBV6-5	TRBJ2-7	TGTGCCAGCAGAGCTCGCTCCTACGAGCAGTACTTC	CASRARSYEQYF
14	NA	NA	TRBV5-4	TRBJ1-2	TGTGCCAGCAGCGAGGGAGGAACAGGCTATGGCTACACCTTC	CASSEGGTGYGYTF
14	NA	NA	TRBV21-1	TRBJ1-2	TGTGCCAGCAGCAAAGCAGGCGGGGGCTATGGCTACACCTTC	CASSKAGGGYGYTF
13	once	NA	TRBV19	TRBJ1-2	TGTGCCAGTAGTAAACAGCTTAACTATGGCTACACCTTC	CASSKQLNYGYTF
16	few	NA	TRBV3-1/TRBV3-2	TRBJ2-3	TGTGCCAGCAGCCCCGGGGCTAGCGCCTACACAGATACGCAGTATTTT	CASSPGASAYTDTQYF
14	few	NA	TRBV5-1	TRBJ1-1	TGCGCCAGCAGCACCACACAGGGTAACACTGAAGCTTTCTTT	CASSTTQGNTEAFF
16	NA	NA	TRBV10-1	TRBJ2-1	TGCGCCAGCAGTGAGTCGATCGGCGGGGTTTACAATGAGCAGTTCTTC	CASSESIGGVYNEQFF
12	NA	NA	TRBV10-3	TRBJ1-1	TGTGCCATCAGTGAGAAGAGGACTGAAGCTTTCTTT	CAISEKRTEAFF
13	NA	NA	TRBV27	TRBJ1-6	TGTGCCAGCAGTCAGGGTCCGAATTCACCCCTCCACTTT	CASSQGPNSPLHF
15	few	NA	TRBV11-2	TRBJ1-3	TGTGCCAGCAGCTCTAGTGGGGCAGGGTGGAACACCATATATTTT	CASSSSGAGWNTIYF
16	NA	NA	TRBV10-2	TRBJ2-1	TGCGCCAGCAGTGAGTCTGCGGGGAGCTCCTACAATGAGCAGTTCTTC	CASSESAGSSYNEQFF
14	NA	NA	TRBV19	TRBJ1-4	TGTGCCAGTAGTATCGGGAGCTATAATGAAAAACTGTTTTTT	CASSIGSYNEKLFF
16	NA	NA	TRBV5-3	TRBJ1-6	TGTGCCAGAAGCCCGCAGGAGGGCGGGCGTAATTCACCCCTCCACTTT	CARSPQEGGRNSPLHF
16	NA	NA	TRBV5-1	TRBJ2-3	TGCGCCAGCAGCGGATCGAGCAGGGGGGTCGGAGATACGCAGTATTTT	CASSGSSRGVGDTQYF
14	NA	TRBD1	TRBV11-3	TRBJ2-3	TGTGCCAGCAGCCTGGGACAGCCCACAGATACGCAGTATTTT	CASSLGQPTDTQYF
15	NA	NA	TRBV27	TRBJ1-5	TGTGCCAGCAGTCCCCTCGGGTCCAACAATCAGCCCCAGCATTTT	CASSPLGSNNQPQHF
14	NA	NA	TRBV14	TRBJ2-2	TGTGCCAGCAGCCTGGCCGTAAACACCGGGGAGCTGTTTTTT	CASSLAVNTGELFF
18	NA	NA	TRBV7-9	TRBJ2-5	TGTGCCAGCAGCTTAGAGGCGGGGGACACGAGGTACCAAGAGACCCAGTACTTC	CASSLEAGDTRYQETQYF
16	once	TRBD1	TRBV6-2/TRBV6-3	TRBJ2-1	TGTGCCAGCAGCCCTCGGGACAGGGGAGATTACAATGAGCAGTTCTTC	CASSPRDRGDYNEQFF
14	NA	NA	TRBV15	TRBJ2-7	TGTGCCACCAGCAGAGACCTCCAGGGTCAGGAGCAGTACTTC	CATSRDLQGQEQYF
13	NA	NA	TRBV19	TRBJ1-6	TGTGCCAGTACGGGCTCCTATAATTCACCCCTCCACTTT	CASTGSYNSPLHF
14	NA	NA	TRBV29-1	TRBJ1-3	TGCAGCGTCTTGCTAGGGGCATCTGGAAACACCATATATTTT	CSVLLGASGNTIYF
16	few	TRBD1	TRBV4-1	TRBJ1-2	TGCGCCAGCAGCCAATCCCCCGGGACAGGGGTATACGGCTACACCTTC	CASSQSPGTGVYGYTF
15	once	NA	TRBV7-9	TRBJ1-1	TGTGCCAGCAGCTTAGATTACCCGGTGAACACTGAAGCTTTCTTT	CASSLDYPVNTEAFF
15	NA	TRBD1	TRBV7-9	TRBJ1-1	TGTGCCAGCAGCCCCACCCAGGGGGAAGACACTGAAGCTTTCTTT	CASSPTQGEDTEAFF
15	NA	TRBD1	TRBV3-1/TRBV3-2	TRBJ1-4	TGTGCCAGCAGCCGCGGACAGGGTACGAATGAAAAACTGTTTTTT	CASSRGQGTNEKLFF
15	NA	TRBD1	TRBV7-8	TRBJ1-5	TGTGCCAGCACCCCGGACAGGATGAGCAATCAGCCCCAGCATTTT	CASTPDRMSNQPQHF
13	NA	TRBD1	TRBV6-5	TRBJ1-1	TGTGCCAGCAGTCCCCGACAGGGAACGGAAGCTTTCTTT	CASSPRQGTEAFF
15	NA	TRBD2	TRBV28	TRBJ2-1	TGTGCCAGCAGTCAACTAGCGGGGGGGCTTAATGAGCAGTTCTTC	CASSQLAGGLNEQFF
16	NA	TRBD1	TRBV5-1	TRBJ1-2	TGCGCCAGCAGCTTGGCCTACACAGGGGGCGCAGCTGGCTACACCTTC	CASSLAYTGGAAGYTF
14	NA	TRBD2	TRBV5-4	TRBJ2-7	TGTGCCAGCAGCGGCTTCCGGGACTACGACGAGCAGTACTTC	CASSGFRDYDEQYF
15	few	TRBD1	TRBV5-1	TRBJ2-5	TGCGCCAGCAGCTCGGGGACAGTTCGGCAAGAGACCCAGTACTTC	CASSSGTVRQETQYF
18	NA	TRBD2	TRBV9	TRBJ2-1	TGTGCCAGCAGCGTAGCTCGCGGACTAGCGGGGGGTATAGGTGAGCAGTTCTTC	CASSVARGLAGGIGEQFF
16	NA	TRBD1	TRBV7-6	TRBJ1-1	TGTGCCAGCAGCGCCAGCCAGGGGGCCGGGGACACTGAAGCTTTCTTT	CASSASQGAGDTEAFF
20	few	TRBD1	TRBV19	TRBJ1-5	TGTGCCAGTAGCAATCGTCCCCTTCGACAGGGAGGTTGGGGCAATCAGCCCCAGCATTTT	CASSNRPLRQGGWGNQPQHF
15	NA	NA	TRBV19	TRBJ1-2	TGTGCCAGTAGTAAAGGTCAGGGGTTGAAGTTTGGCTACACCTTC	CASSKGQGLKFGYTF
12	NA	NA	TRBV10-3	TRBJ2-1	TGTGCCATCAGTGACGCCTACAATGAGCAGTTCTTC	CAISDAYNEQFF
15	few	NA	TRBV4-2	TRBJ1-3	TGTGCCAGCAGTCCACAGGGCAGCTCTGGAAACACCATATATTTT	CASSPQGSSGNTIYF